The rows below give T cell receptor beta chains drawn from one sample of a study of regulatory T cells in long-lasting Graves disease. TCRdb ran MiXCR on the multiplex PCR reads and lists one entry per CDR3 protein. Counted here are 530,000 or so distinct CDR3 sequences, approximately 12% occurring once; the ten biggest clones make up about 9.1%. This sample also belongs to another study, concerning T cells in Graves' hyperthyroidism and ophthalmopathy.

Sequenced material: peripheral blood mononuclear cells (PBMCs), taken at new diagnosis, from a patient treated with antithyroid drugs. These receptors were taken from a man aged 30 to 39 with Graves disease. The CDR3 runs from the conserved cysteine through the conserved F or W. The order of the fields is J gene, clone size, V gene, D gene, CDR3 protein, CDR3 DNA. D genes are given only for firm matches. A row's size may be missing; if present it is once, few, many or a size class.

TRBJ2-2,few,TRBV4-1,NA,CASSHPGTKNTGELFF,TGCGCCAGCAGCCACCCCGGGACGAAGAACACCGGGGAGCTGTTTTTT
TRBJ1-6,many,TRBV5-1,NA,CASSYSPLHF,TGCGCCAGCAGCTATTCACCCCTCCACTTT
TRBJ2-5,NA,TRBV7-2,NA,CASIGSWEETQYF,TGTGCCAGCATCGGGAGTTGGGAGGAGACCCAGTACTTC
TRBJ2-1,many,TRBV5-1,NA,CASSLFRGSSSYNEQFF,TGCGCCAGCAGCTTGTTTCGGGGGTCCAGCTCCTACAATGAGCAGTTCTTC
TRBJ1-3,NA,TRBV6-9,NA,CASSWDGSFGNTIYF,TGTGCCAGCAGTTGGGACGGATCTTTCGGAAACACCATATATTTT
TRBJ2-7,once,TRBV7-9,NA,CASNLYGDEQYF,TGTGCCAGCAACTTATACGGGGACGAGCAGTACTTC
TRBJ2-7,many,TRBV28,NA,CASSLGKAARYEQYF,TGTGCCAGCAGTTTGGGAAAAGCGGCTAGGTACGAGCAGTACTTC
TRBJ2-1,NA,TRBV24-1,NA,CATSRDRPRSEQFF,TGTGCCACCTCCCGGGACCGCCCTAGGAGTGAGCAGTTCTTC
TRBJ2-7,NA,TRBV20-1,TRBD2,CSALTSGRIGEQYF,TGCAGTGCCCTGACTAGCGGGAGAATTGGCGAGCAGTACTTC
TRBJ1-1,many,TRBV7-9,NA,CASSSRLNTEAFF,TGTGCCAGCAGCTCACGACTGAACACTGAAGCTTTCTTT
TRBJ1-2,many,TRBV27,NA,CASSPLRGFDGYTF,TGTGCCAGCAGTCCCCTCAGGGGATTTGATGGCTACACCTTC
TRBJ1-4,many,TRBV5-1,TRBD1,CASSLQGPGEKLFF,TGCGCCAGCAGCTTACAGGGGCCAGGTGAAAAACTGTTTTTT
TRBJ2-2,NA,TRBV20-1,NA,CSAGPKTGELFF,TGCAGTGCCGGACCCAAAACCGGGGAGCTGTTTTTT
TRBJ1-1,few,TRBV29-1,NA,CSVGAHNTMNTEAFF,TGCAGCGTTGGGGCACATAATACCATGAACACTGAAGCTTTCTTT
TRBJ2-1,NA,TRBV20-1,NA,CSARRERISSYNEQFF,TGCAGTGCTAGGAGGGAGCGGATAAGCTCCTACAATGAGCAGTTCTTC
TRBJ2-1,many,TRBV28,NA,CASTRFRVHNEQFF,TGTGCCAGCACCCGGTTTCGGGTCCACAATGAGCAGTTCTTC
TRBJ2-3,many,TRBV18,NA,CASSPSGFNTDTQYF,TGTGCCAGCTCACCGTCCGGTTTTAACACAGATACGCAGTATTTT
TRBJ2-5,few,TRBV6-1,NA,CASSEAGAPETQYF,TGTGCCAGCAGTGAAGCGGGGGCCCCAGAGACCCAGTACTTC
TRBJ1-1,many,TRBV7-8,TRBD1,CASLRDSGNTEAFF,TGTGCCAGCCTCAGGGACAGCGGGAACACTGAAGCTTTCTTT
TRBJ2-7,NA,TRBV7-8,TRBD2,CASSPTSGRPSSYEQYF,TGTGCCAGCAGCCCGACTAGCGGGAGGCCGAGCTCCTACGAGCAGTACTTC
TRBJ1-2,NA,TRBV30,NA,CAWTAGVGDLGGYTF,TGTGCCTGGACTGCAGGTGTGGGTGACCTTGGTGGCTACACCTTC
TRBJ2-3,many,TRBV20-1,NA,CSETMSGDTDTQYF,TGCAGTGAGACGATGAGCGGAGACACAGATACGCAGTATTTT
TRBJ2-3,few,TRBV20-1,TRBD2,CSARTPGLAVSTDTQYF,TGCAGTGCTCGTACCCCGGGACTAGCCGTTAGCACAGATACGCAGTATTTT
TRBJ2-7,few,TRBV11-2,TRBD1,CASRPPGTGRYEQYF,TGTGCCAGCAGGCCGCCAGGGACAGGGCGATACGAGCAGTACTTC
TRBJ1-1,NA,TRBV20-1,NA,CSASLGAPNTEAFF,TGCAGTGCTAGTTTGGGGGCGCCGAACACTGAAGCTTTCTTT
TRBJ2-2,many,TRBV7-8,TRBD2,CASSFGGRAGELFF,TGTGCCAGCAGCTTTGGCGGGAGGGCCGGGGAGCTGTTTTTT
TRBJ1-1,many,TRBV9,TRBD1,CASSPIQGGANTEAFF,TGTGCCAGCAGCCCCATACAGGGGGGGGCGAACACTGAAGCTTTCTTT
TRBJ2-7,NA,TRBV12-5,TRBD2,CASAPGRESYEQYF,TGTGCTAGCGCCCCGGGGAGGGAGTCCTACGAGCAGTACTTC
TRBJ2-6,NA,TRBV13,NA,CASSPKAGIPISGANVLTF,TGTGCCAGCAGCCCCAAGGCGGGGATCCCAATTTCTGGGGCCAACGTCCTGACTTTC
TRBJ1-1,many,TRBV20-1,NA,CSARMRTFDTEAFF,TGCAGTGCTAGAATGAGGACTTTTGACACTGAAGCTTTCTTT
TRBJ1-3,NA,TRBV7-9,NA,CASSFQDTLSSGNTIYF,TGTGCCAGCAGCTTTCAGGACACACTCAGCTCTGGAAATACCATATATTTT
TRBJ1-1,many,TRBV7-6,NA,CASSSLRGVNTEAFF,TGTGCCAGCAGCTCTCTTCGGGGAGTGAACACTGAAGCTTTCTTT
TRBJ1-4,many,TRBV7-9,NA,CASSSTKTNEKLFF,TGTGCCAGCAGCTCAACGAAAACAAATGAAAAACTGTTTTTT
TRBJ2-1,few,TRBV5-1,TRBD2,CASSSPIAGTSGSSYNEQFF,TGCGCCAGCAGCTCCCCAATTGCCGGGACTAGCGGGAGCTCCTACAATGAGCAGTTCTTC
TRBJ2-7,NA,TRBV20-1,NA,CSASVVGVGEQYF,TGCAGTGCTTCAGTGGTAGGGGTGGGAGAGCAGTACTTC
TRBJ2-1,many,TRBV12-3/TRBV12-4,NA,CASSLRQFDEQFF,TGTGCCAGCAGTTTAAGACAGTTCGATGAGCAGTTCTTC